This TCR beta chain was captured by sequencing in a study of CD8+CD57+ T cells in acquired aplastic anemia. Across the study: Sorted cells (CD4+ and CD8+) yielded DNA amounts that averaged approximately 2.9 ug.

Germline CDR1 and CDR2: SGHAT and FQDESV (reference sequence). The CDR3 loop spans 17 amino acids. Trimming cost V 4 bases and J 2 bases; bases outside gene matches: 14. In its sample, this clonotype was seen many times. Its specificity is not known. The TCR beta profiling, which covered VDJ combination and CDR3 sequence, was carried out using genomic DNA as the template. TCRdb itself ran the reads through MiXCR, one entry per CDR3 protein. The data hold some 220,000 distinct CDR3 sequences, with about 37% observed a single time. Study-level points and caveats: Almost 30 sequences, all CD8+ CDR3, were shared between patients and controls.

The chain is built from TRBV11-1 and TRBJ2-7; 7 bases are a match to TRBD1. The specimen was sorted CD4+, CD8+, or CD8+CD57+ T cells (not recorded which) from PBMCs. This TCR derives from a human donor in good health, serving as a control. The CDR3 is CASSSTFWDSKTYEQYF. The CDR3 nucleotides are TGTGCCAGCAGCTCCACTTTTTGGGACAGCAAGACCTACGAGCAGTACTTC.